The 14 T cell receptor beta chains given below trace back to one sample, sequenced in a study of T-cell memory formation after mild COVID-19 (TCRdb year 2021). Library prep was done by 5' RACE. The sequencing machine was an Illumina NovaSeq 6000. TCRdb handled the public reads itself, with Q25 trimming in fastp and clone calling in MiXCR, and kept productive beta chains. Rows with one shared CDR3 protein collapse into an entry with the most common genes and DNA. The sample table records approximately 500,000 distinct CDR3 sequences; nearly 25% of these occur just once. Around an eighth of the sample belongs to the ten largest clones. Material: PBMCs or a T cell subset sorted from them (not recorded which). The origin of the receptors is an adult woman who had mild COVID-19 (a few samples of this study predate the infection). The sample titles of this study are shuffled in the database, so cell type and time point are left out; the donor was told from shared clones.

The chain is built from TRBV9 and TRBJ2-1; TRBD2 agrees at 11 bases. The V gene's germline CDR1 is SGDLS and CDR2 YYNGEE. This CDR3 is built from 17 residues. Trimming removed 0 bases from V and 8 bases from J; junction bases left unmatched: 10. The CDR3 sequence is CASSVGWLAGGGDEQFF. For the CDR3, the DNA is TGTGCCAGCAGCGTAGGATGGCTAGCGGGAGGTGGGGATGAGCAGTTCTTC. The full variable domain, with the rest looked up from reference TRBV9 and TRBJ2-1, is DSGVTQTPKHLITATGQRVTLRCSPRSGDLSVYWYQQSLDQGLQFLIQYYNGEERAKGNILERFSAQQFPDLHSELNLSSLELGDSALYFCASSVGWLAGGGDEQFFGPGTRLTVL.

This clonotype was picked up many times. V gene TRBV24-1 combines with J gene TRBJ2-2, with a tentative D call TRBD1 (5 bases). Trimming took off 4 bases at V and 3 bases at J, with 14 bases between the two ends. There are 16 residues in the CDR3. Per the germline V gene, CDR1 is KGHDR and CDR2 is SFDVKD. CDR3 coding DNA: TGTGCCACCAGTGACCAATCGGCCAGGGACACCGGGGAGCTGTTTTTT. Its translation: CATSDQSARDTGELFF.

There are a few counts of this clonotype. The chain uses TRBV4-1 and TRBJ1-4; TRBD1 agrees at 9 bases. V lost 6 bases, J lost 8 bases, and 4 bases stayed unmatched. The CDR3 contains 13 residues. The germline V gene has CDR1 MGHRA and CDR2 YSYEKL. CDR3 sequence: CASRGTGREKLFF. The CDR3 DNA reads TGCGCCAGCAGAGGGACAGGGAGGGAAAAACTGTTTTTT.

This clonotype was counted between two and nine times. The chain uses TRBV7-2 and TRBJ2-7, with D perhaps assigned TRBD1 or TRBD2 (5 bases each). The CDR3 loop spans 15 amino acids. Germline lookup yields CDR1 SGHTA and CDR2 FQGNSA. V dropped 6 bases and J dropped 3 bases, with 18 bases sitting between them. In DNA form, the CDR3 reads TGTGCCAGCAGACGCCTTATGGTGGGGGACTACGAGCAGTACTTC. It yields the protein CASRRLMVGDYEQYF. The full variable domain, in which reference TRBV7-2 and TRBJ2-7 provide the parts outside the CDR3, is GAGVSQSPSNKVTEKGKDVELRCDPISGHTALYWYRQSLGQGLEFLIYFQGNSAPDKSGLPSDRFSAERTGGSVSTLTIQRTQQEDSAVYLCASRRLMVGDYEQYFGPGTRLTVT.

The sample holds a few counts of this clonotype. The chain recombines TRBV7-2 with TRBJ2-1, with no clear D. CDR1 and CDR2 (germline): SGHTA, FQGNSA. CDR3 length: 13 amino acids. V was trimmed by 0 bases and J by 8 bases, leaving 8 bases between them. The CDR3 sequence: CASSLARLDEQFF. CDR3 in DNA: TGTGCCAGCAGCTTAGCGCGTCTTGATGAGCAGTTCTTC. Full variable domain (outside the CDR3, taken from reference TRBV7-2 and TRBJ2-1): GAGVSQSPSNKVTEKGKDVELRCDPISGHTALYWYRQSLGQGLEFLIYFQGNSAPDKSGLPSDRFSAERTGGSVSTLTIQRTQQEDSAVYLCASSLARLDEQFFGPGTRLTVL.

The rearrangement uses TRBV7-2 and TRBJ2-1; 10 bases are shared with TRBD2. The germline V gene has CDR1 SGHTA and CDR2 FQGNSA. V lost 0 bases, J lost 6 bases, and 2 bases stayed unmatched. The CDR3 consists of 15 residues. CDR3 amino acids: CASSLASGRFNEQFF. Here the CDR3 DNA reads TGTGCCAGCAGCTTAGCTAGCGGGAGGTTCAATGAGCAGTTCTTC.

In its sample, this clonotype was seen a few times. The gene calls are TRBV20-1 and TRBJ2-7, with 10 bases identical to TRBD2. Per the germline V gene, CDR1 is DFQATT and CDR2 is SNEGSKA (reference sequence). The J segment lost 3 bases and the V segment lost 2 bases, leaving 13 bases of the junction unmatched. The CDR3 spans 17 residues. The CDR3 region is CSARHISSGGNYYEQYF. Written as DNA, the CDR3 is TGCAGTGCTAGACACATTTCTAGCGGGGGAAATTACTACGAGCAGTACTTC.

The chain couples TRBV10-2 to TRBJ2-7; no clear D gene. Germline V gene data show CDR1 as WSHSY and CDR2 as SAAADI. The CDR3 length is 12 residues. V shed 6 bases and J shed 2 bases, with 8 bases lying between them. CDR3 amino acids: CASSRDAYEQYF. In DNA, the CDR3 is TGCGCCAGCAGCAGAGACGCCTACGAGCAGTACTTC.

The sample holds many counts of this clonotype. The chain links TRBV7-9 to TRBJ2-7; D may be TRBD1 (7 bases). The CDR3 is 18 amino acids. Trimming took 2 bases from V and 3 from J, leaving 23 bases between them. Per germline, CDR1 SEHNR and CDR2 FQNEAQ (reference sequence). The CDR3 coding sequence is TGTGCCAGCAGCTTATACCCGCCCTCGACAGGGAGGCTCTACGAGCAGTACTTC. As protein: CASSLYPPSTGRLYEQYF.

V and J are TRBV5-1 and TRBJ2-2, with 9 bases aligning to TRBD1. The CDR3 extends over 17 amino acids. Losses at the gene ends were 9 bases for V and 4 bases for J; bases not matched to a gene: 16. CDR1 and CDR2 (germline): SGHRS, YFSETQ. The CDR3 reads CATSPGPRDRVTGELFF. DNA for the CDR3: TGCGCCACCTCTCCGGGCCCCCGGGACAGGGTCACCGGGGAGCTGTTTTTT.

This clonotype has more than one count but fewer than ten. The V and J genes are TRBV5-1 and TRBJ2-1; TRBD2 might be the D (6 bases). V gave up 0 bases and J gave up 3 bases, with 10 bases separating them. Germline-derived CDR1 and CDR2 are SGHRS and YFSETQ. This CDR3 comprises 15 residues. CDR3 bases: TGCGCCAGCAGCTTGGCGTCTAGCGACTACAATGAGCAGTTCTTC. This translates into CASSLASSDYNEQFF. The whole variable domain, filled in from reference TRBV5-1 and TRBJ2-1, reads KAGVTQTPRYLIKTRGQQVTLSCSPISGHRSVSWYQQTPGQGLQFLFEYFSETQRNKGNFPGRFSGRQFSNSRSEMNVSTLELGDSALYLCASSLASSDYNEQFFGPGTRLTVL.

The J gene is TRBJ2-2, the V gene TRBV4-3; 9 bases agree with TRBD2. This CDR3 region has 19 residues. Losses at the gene ends were 0 bases for V and 6 bases for J; bases not matched to a gene: 14. Germline V gene sequence: CDR1 LGHNA, CDR2 YSLEER. The CDR3 DNA is TGCGCCAGCAGCCAAGATTTTCTGGGCGGGAGGGCCGTGGCCGGGGAGCTGTTTTTT. This translates into CASSQDFLGGRAVAGELFF.

This clonotype was seen only a few times. The chain has TRBV18 and TRBJ2-7; tentatively, D is TRBD1 (6 bases). Per germline, CDR1 KGHSH and CDR2 LQKENI. CDR3 length: 14 residues. Between the trimmed V and J ends, which lost 3 bases and 9 bases, there was a span of 18 bases. The CDR3 here is CASSPPGTRRGQYF. The CDR3 DNA reads TGTGCCAGCTCACCCCCGGGGACACGGCGAGGGCAGTACTTC.

This clonotype was seen only once. This chain links TRBV4-2 with TRBJ2-1, with TRBD1 as a possible D gene (6 bases). The germline gives CDR1 LGHNA, CDR2 YNFKEQ. This CDR3 contains 14 residues. Trimming removed 4 bases at V and 5 bases at J, with 12 bases between. This CDR3 reads CASSPGTHDNEQFF. The CDR3, as DNA: TGTGCCAGCAGCCCTGGGACACACGACAATGAGCAGTTCTTC.